This passage covers 26 T cell receptor beta chains from one sample sequenced in a study of human T cells and chemical hapten exposure (dated by TCRdb to the early 2020s). The method was RACE. The listed sequencing device is NextSeq 500. In-frame beta chains were kept once TCRdb had trimmed the public reads at Q25 with fastp and called clones with MiXCR. Every distinct CDR3 protein forms one entry, paired with its most common genes and DNA. The sample contains 350,000 to 400,000 distinct CDR3 sequences, about 6% of them found a single time. Approximately 5.4% of the sample rests with the top ten. Taken with the paper, the label for time point translates to: patch test 2, 6 weeks after DPC sensitization. In the paper's terms, the treatment or condition label means: therapeutic diphenylcyclopropenone sensitization with weekly scalp DPC. The specimen comprised whole blood, sampled in connection with sensitization to the hapten diphenylcyclopropenone (DPC). All receptors come from a woman aged 18-29 years with alopecia areata. Some clones in this sample may be carry-over from other donors' samples.

This clonotype was recorded a few times. The V call is TRBV7-9, the J call TRBJ2-1; D ambiguous. The CDR3 sequence is 16 residues long. Germline assignment: CDR1 SEHNR and CDR2 FQNEAQ (reference sequence). The V end lost 1 base, the J end lost 0 bases, and 10 bases lay between the germline ends. The CDR3 reads CASSLVVLSSYNEQFF. CDR3 DNA sequence: TGTGCCAGCAGCTTAGTGGTACTCAGCTCCTACAATGAGCAGTTCTTC.

Only a few counts were recorded for this clonotype. This CDR3 reads CASSPGVTGNTIYF. The CDR3 bases are TGTGCCAGCTCACCAGGAGTTACGGGAAACACCATATATTTT. The chain recombines TRBV18 with TRBJ1-3; D gene unclear. Germline CDR1 KGHSH, CDR2 LQKENI. V was cut by 2 bases and J by 4 bases, with 9 bases left in between. This CDR3 region has 14 residues.

In this sample, this clonotype turned up a few times. The gene calls are TRBV6-2 or TRBV6-3 and TRBJ1-1, with 8 bases that match TRBD1. The V and J ends lost 8 bases and 5 bases, in that order; junction bases with no gene match: 13. Germline CDR1 MNHEY, CDR2 SVGEGT. This CDR3 has 15 residues. The CDR3 here is CASEHLTGGETEAFF. The CDR3 coding sequence is TGTGCCAGCGAGCATTTAACAGGGGGGGAGACTGAAGCTTTCTTT.

This clonotype was detected many times. The chain carries TRBV6-1 and TRBJ1-1, with D hard to call. The CDR3 is made up of 16 amino acids. Germline CDR1 and CDR2: MNHNS and SASEGT. Trimming took off 1 base at V and 3 bases at J, with 15 bases between the two ends. The CDR3 loop reads CASSEGLWMAYTEAFF. The CDR3 DNA sequence: TGTGCCAGCAGTGAAGGGTTATGGATGGCCTACACTGAAGCTTTCTTT.

In this sample, this clonotype turned up many times. The chain couples TRBV24-1 to TRBJ1-1; maybe TRBD1 (5 bases). The CDR3 has 12 amino acids. CDR1 is KGHDR and CDR2 is SFDVKD in the germline V gene. With 5 bases removed from V and 7 bases from J, the gap between germline ends came to 10 bases. Here the CDR3 reads CATSAFTGEAFF. CDR3 bases: TGTGCCACCAGTGCCTTCACAGGTGAAGCTTTCTTT.

V is TRBV3-1 and J is TRBJ1-2; unclear D gene. V dropped 3 bases and J dropped 8 bases, with 13 bases sitting between them. Germline assignment: CDR1 LGHDT and CDR2 YNNKEL (reference sequence). The CDR3 is 13 residues long. The CDR3 sequence: CASSQNRVGGYTF. The DNA of the CDR3 is TGTGCCAGCAGCCAGAATAGGGTAGGCGGCTACACCTTC. Variable domain in full (rest from reference TRBV3-1 and TRBJ1-2): DTAVSQTPKYLVTQMGNDKSIKCEQNLGHDTMYWYKQDSKKFLKIMFSYNNKELIINETVPNRFSPKSPDKAHLNLHINSLELGDSAVYFCASSQNRVGGYTFGSGTRLTVV.

This clonotype was picked up many times. The rearrangement links TRBV14 to TRBJ2-3; no reliable D call. The CDR3 runs to 12 residues. The V end was cut by 5 bases, the J end by 5 bases, with 8 bases between. Germline assignment: CDR1 SGHDN and CDR2 FVKESK. Here the CDR3 reads CASSVMGDTQYF. The CDR3 coding sequence is TGTGCCAGCAGCGTAATGGGAGATACGCAGTATTTT.

This clonotype was seen more than once but under ten times. The J gene is TRBJ2-7, the V gene TRBV4-1; no clear D gene. Germline CDR1 MGHRA, CDR2 YSYEKL. The CDR3 extends over 14 amino acids. The V end lost 4 bases, the J end lost 6 bases, and 16 bases lay between the germline ends. The CDR3 reads CASSRGATAREQYF. In DNA form, the CDR3 reads TGCGCCAGCAGCCGCGGTGCTACAGCGCGCGAGCAGTACTTC.

This clonotype was picked up a small number of times. The CDR3: CASSQVAGFNQPQHF. Here the CDR3 DNA reads TGTGCCAGCAGCCAAGTCGCAGGATTCAATCAGCCCCAGCATTTT. The V and J genes are TRBV3-1 and TRBJ1-5, with D uncertain. V was clipped by 1 base and J by 3 bases, with 10 bases between them. In germline, CDR1 is LGHDT, CDR2 YNNKEL (reference sequence). The CDR3 consists of 15 residues.

The chain combines TRBV12-3 or TRBV12-4 with TRBJ2-7, with 10 bases fitting TRBD1. The CDR3 has 15 amino acids. J was trimmed by 2 bases and V by 6 bases; bases with no gene match: 7. The CDR3: CASSQTGTGAYEQYF. The CDR3 coding sequence is TGTGCCAGCAGCCAGACCGGGACAGGGGCCTACGAGCAGTACTTC.

In this sample, this clonotype turned up a few times. V gene TRBV6-5 combines with J gene TRBJ2-7; either TRBD1 or TRBD2 may fit D (6 bases each). The CDR3 runs to 15 residues. Per germline, CDR1 MNHEY and CDR2 SVGAGI. Deletions cut 1 base from V and 3 bases from J, with 13 bases between. The DNA for the CDR3 is TGTGCCAGCAGTTACTTCGGGGGCCGGTTCTACGAGCAGTACTTC. It codes for CASSYFGGRFYEQYF.

This clonotype was picked up a small number of times. The genes are TRBV10-3 and TRBJ2-7; D is possibly TRBD1 (6 bases). V dropped 5 bases and J dropped 2 bases, with 13 bases sitting between them. The CDR3 spans 14 residues. Germline loops: CDR1 ENHRY, CDR2 SYGVKD. The DNA for the CDR3 is TGTGCCATCAGTTCGGACAGCAGGACCTACGAGCAGTACTTC. This sequence encodes CAISSDSRTYEQYF.

The CDR3 DNA follows: TGTGCCAGCAGTAGAGGGACTAAAGGCAATCAGCCCCAGCATTTT. Its protein is CASSRGTKGNQPQHF. V gene TRBV6-5 combines with J gene TRBJ1-5, with D perhaps TRBD1 (5 bases). Germline V gene sequence: CDR1 MNHEY, CDR2 SVGAGI. This CDR3 contains 15 residues. Trimming pared 5 bases from V and 2 bases from J, leaving 13 bases between.

In DNA, the CDR3 is TGTGCCAGTACTCAGGGGGGAGGCGGCTACACCTTC. Translation gives CASTQGGGGYTF. This chain uses TRBV10-3 with TRBJ1-2, with 7 bases that match TRBD1. V was pared by 10 bases and J by 8 bases, with 10 bases of the junction left unmatched. This CDR3 region has 12 residues. From germline, CDR1 is ENHRY and CDR2 SYGVKD.

The gene calls are TRBV4-3 and TRBJ2-3, with 10 bases aligning to TRBD2. Germline V gene lookup returns CDR1 LGHNA and CDR2 YSLEER. Germline trimming cut 1 base from V and 5 bases from J; bases unmatched to any gene: 6. The CDR3 is 16 amino acids. CDR3 sequence: CASSQGLAGVKDTQYF. DNA of the CDR3: TGCGCCAGCAGCCAAGGGCTAGCGGGGGTAAAAGATACGCAGTATTTT.

This chain connects TRBV12-3 or TRBV12-4 to TRBJ2-3, with 15 bases aligning to TRBD2. Trimming removed 5 bases from V and 2 bases from J; junction bases left unmatched: 5. The CDR3 contains 17 residues. The CDR3 region is CASSVRTSGGATDTQYF. Here the CDR3 DNA reads TGTGCCAGCAGTGTCCGGACTAGCGGGGGGGCCACAGATACGCAGTATTTT.

This clonotype has more than one count but fewer than ten. The chain combines TRBV7-9 with TRBJ2-1, with 13 bases that match TRBD2. CDR3 length: 15 residues. The germline gives CDR1 SEHNR, CDR2 FQNEAQ (reference sequence). V shed 5 bases and J 10 bases; nucleotides not matched to a gene: 8. The CDR3 here is CASSPGLAGDWEQFF. In DNA form, the CDR3 reads TGTGCCAGCAGCCCAGGACTAGCGGGGGATTGGGAGCAGTTCTTC.

The J gene is TRBJ2-7, the V gene TRBV7-6; D remains ambiguous. Deletions cut 5 bases from V and 3 bases from J, with 5 bases between. Germline loops: CDR1 SGHVS, CDR2 FNYEAQ. This CDR3 contains 11 residues. The CDR3 sequence: CASSTNYEQYF. The CDR3 DNA follows: TGTGCCAGCAGCACAAACTACGAGCAGTACTTC.

This clonotype was seen many times. The chain joins TRBV13 to TRBJ1-6; TRBD1 is a possible D gene (5 bases). Per the germline V gene, CDR1 is PRHDT and CDR2 is FYEKMQ (reference sequence). Trimming shortened V by 4 bases and J by 10 bases, and 14 bases separated the two germline ends. The CDR3 covers 14 residues. CDR3 loop: CASSSRGLISPLHF. CDR3 bases: TGTGCCAGCAGCTCAAGGGGATTAATATCACCCCTCCACTTT.

In this sample, this clonotype turned up a few times. The chain has TRBV28 and TRBJ2-1; 7 bases are a match to TRBD2. The CDR3 loop spans 16 amino acids. Germline trimming cut 6 bases from V and 0 bases from J; bases unmatched to any gene: 8. Per the germline V gene, CDR1 is MDHEN and CDR2 is SYDVKM. In DNA, the CDR3 is TGTGCCAGCAGCGAGACTAGCCTGAGCTCCTACAATGAGCAGTTCTTC. Its translation: CASSETSLSSYNEQFF.

A few counts support this clonotype. The chain joins TRBV16 to TRBJ1-1; weak D call: TRBD1 (5 bases). V lost 3 bases to trimming and J lost 0 bases, with 8 bases between them. CDR3 size: 14 residues. Looked up from germline, CDR1 is KGHSY and CDR2 is FQNENV. CDR3 nucleotide sequence: TGTGCCAGCAGCCAGGGGGAGATGAACACTGAAGCTTTCTTT. It encodes CASSQGEMNTEAFF.

Only a few counts were recorded for this clonotype. The rearrangement links TRBV7-2 to TRBJ1-5; D ambiguous. Trimming pared 4 bases from V and 0 bases from J, leaving 10 bases between. The CDR3 runs to 15 residues. The germline V gene has CDR1 SGHTA and CDR2 FQGNSA. The CDR3 DNA sequence: TGTGCCAGCAGCTACCGACATCTTAGCAATCAGCCCCAGCATTTT. Amino acids: CASSYRHLSNQPQHF.

This sequence joins TRBV7-9 and TRBJ1-1; 9 nucleotides match TRBD1. V trimming: 2 bases; J trimming: 6 bases; junction bases outside the gene matches: 10. Germline assignment: CDR1 SEHNR and CDR2 FQNEAQ (reference sequence). The CDR3 length is 16 residues. CDR3 residues: CASSLYRTGDDAEAFF. Written as DNA, the CDR3 is TGTGCCAGCAGCTTATACAGGACAGGGGATGACGCTGAAGCTTTCTTT.

This clonotype was detected ten times or more. The rearrangement uses TRBV4-2 and TRBJ1-6, with TRBD1 matching over 9 bases. This CDR3 region has 16 residues. Germline assignment: CDR1 LGHNA and CDR2 YNFKEQ. V dropped 4 bases and J dropped 6; count of bases not matched to a gene: 7. The CDR3 DNA reads as TGTGCCAGCAGCCGGATGGACAGGGGAGTTAATTCACCCCTCCACTTT. Protein product: CASSRMDRGVNSPLHF.

In its sample, this clonotype was seen a few times. The chain joins TRBV6-6 to TRBJ1-1; D not resolved. Germline V lookup: CDR1 MNHNY, CDR2 SVGAGI (reference sequence). The ends were cut back, 2 bases at V and 9 bases at J, with 13 bases in the middle. The CDR3 is 13 amino acids. The CDR3 DNA is TGTGCCAGCAGTTACCGGACCGAGCACAAAGCTTTCTTT. It yields the protein CASSYRTEHKAFF.

This clonotype has at least ten counts. This sequence joins TRBV6-2 or TRBV6-3 and TRBJ1-5; 9 bases fit TRBD1. J lost 0 bases, V lost 6 bases, and 3 bases had no gene match. The CDR3 length is 15 residues. CDR1 MNHEY and CDR2 SVGEGT come from the germline V gene. CDR3 sequence reads: CASSGDRDSNQPQHF. The CDR3 DNA reads TGTGCCAGCAGCGGGGACAGGGATAGCAATCAGCCCCAGCATTTT.